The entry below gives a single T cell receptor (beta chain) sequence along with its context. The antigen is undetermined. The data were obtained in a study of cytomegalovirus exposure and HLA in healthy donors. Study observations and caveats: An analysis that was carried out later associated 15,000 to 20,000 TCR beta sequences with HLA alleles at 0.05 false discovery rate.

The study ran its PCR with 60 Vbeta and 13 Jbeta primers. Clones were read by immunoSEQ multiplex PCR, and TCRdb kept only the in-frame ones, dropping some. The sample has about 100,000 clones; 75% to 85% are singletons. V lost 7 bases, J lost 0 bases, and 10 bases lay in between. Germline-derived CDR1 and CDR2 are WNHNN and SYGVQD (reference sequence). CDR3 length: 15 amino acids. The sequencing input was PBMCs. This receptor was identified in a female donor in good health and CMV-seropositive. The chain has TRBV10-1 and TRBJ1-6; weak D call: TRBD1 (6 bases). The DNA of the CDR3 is TGCGCCAGCATTACAGGGAGCTCCTATAATTCACCCCTCCACTTT. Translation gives CASITGSSYNSPLHF.